This is a list of T cell receptor beta chains from one sample in a study of neoadjuvant anti-PD-1 for oral cavity cancer. Assay used: immunoSEQ multiplex PCR; TCRdb lists only in-frame clones, some missing. The sample records tens of thousands of clones, approximately 26% being singletons. The input for sequencing was tumor tissue, taken after nivolumab (anti-PD-1) treatment. Receptors were obtained from a person between 40 and 80 years old with oral cavity squamous cell carcinoma. CDR3s include the opening cysteine and the closing phenylalanine or tryptophan. D genes are given only for firm matches. Part of the rows lack a size; the others show once, few, many or a class for expanded clones.

clone size	D gene	V gene	J gene	CDR3 DNA	CDR3 protein
.	.	TRBV4-2	TRBJ1-1	TGTGCCAGCAGCCCCGGGGAGAACACTGAAGCTTTCTTT	CASSPGENTEAFF
.	TRBD2	TRBV7-8	TRBJ2-2	TGTGCCAGCAGCTTGACTAGCGGAAACACCGGGGAGCTGTTTTTT	CASSLTSGNTGELFF
few	TRBD1	TRBV2	TRBJ1-2	TGTGCCAGCGAGGACAGGGACTCCAACTGGGCTAACTATGGCTACACCTTC	CASEDRDSNWANYGYTF
many	TRBD2	TRBV5-1	TRBJ2-3	TGCGCCAGCAAAGCGGGGCCCACAGATACGCAGTATTTT	CASKAGPTDTQYF
.	.	TRBV30	TRBJ1-1	TGTGCCTGGGCCCCCGGGGCTGAGAACACTGAAGCTTTCTTT	CAWAPGAENTEAFF
few	TRBD1	TRBV28	TRBJ1-2	TGTGCCAGCACCGGGGACAGCTATGGCTACACCTTC	CASTGDSYGYTF
.	.	TRBV29-1	TRBJ1-2	TGCAGCGCCAACCGGGACCGCCCGGGAGGGGGCTATGGCTACACCTTC	CSANRDRPGGGYGYTF
.	.	TRBV6-6	TRBJ2-1	TGTGCCAGCAGTTACGATATTAGCGGACCTGAGCAGTTCTTC	CASSYDISGPEQFF
few	.	TRBV27	TRBJ1-1	TGTGCCAGCAGTTTTGGCACTGAAGCTTTCTTT	CASSFGTEAFF
few	.	TRBV29-1	TRBJ2-3	TGCAGCGTTGAAGAAGCGGCAGTTGATACGCAGTATTTT	CSVEEAAVDTQYF
.	TRBD2	TRBV5-1	TRBJ2-3	TGCGCCAGCAGCTTGGCCGGGGGGACCACAGATACGCAGTATTTT	CASSLAGGTTDTQYF
.	TRBD1	TRBV5-6	TRBJ2-1	TGTGCCAGCAGCTCTAGGACAGGCTTCTACAATGAGCAGTTCTTC	CASSSRTGFYNEQFF
.	TRBD1	TRBV7-9	TRBJ2-5	TGTGCCAGTACAGGGGGGCGTGAGACCCAGTACTTC	CASTGGRETQYF
once	.	TRBV9	TRBJ1-1	TGTGCCAGCAGCGCCTATACAGGTGAAGCTTTCTTT	CASSAYTGEAFF
.	TRBD1	TRBV19	TRBJ2-7	TGTGCCAGTAGTGTCGCCCGGGACAGCGGCTTAGAGCAGTACTTC	CASSVARDSGLEQYF
few	.	TRBV19	TRBJ1-5	TGTGCCAGTAGTATCGGTAGGGTAGGCAATCAGCCCCAGCATTTT	CASSIGRVGNQPQHF
.	TRBD2	TRBV7-9	TRBJ2-1	TGTGCCAGCAGCTTAGGGGCTAGCGGATCCTACAATGAGCAGTTCTTC	CASSLGASGSYNEQFF
many	.	TRBV9	TRBJ2-3	TGTGCCAGCAGTCCGGGAAGGACTAACACAGATACGCAGTATTTT	CASSPGRTNTDTQYF
few	.	TRBV9	TRBJ1-1	TGTGCCAGCAGCGTAGAAATGACCTACACTGAAGCTTTCTTT	CASSVEMTYTEAFF
.	TRBD2	TRBV5-1	TRBJ2-2	TGCGCCAGCAGCCAGCGAGTAGCGGGAGGTCGGATGAACACCGGGGAGCTGTTTTTT	CASSQRVAGGRMNTGELFF
few	.	TRBV5-6	TRBJ1-2	TGTGCCAGCAGCTTGCGGGGGACAGGCTACACCTTC	CASSLRGTGYTF
.	.	TRBV13	TRBJ2-3	TGTGCCAGCAGCGTGGGCAGGGTGCTTGGCACAGATACGCAGTATTTT	CASSVGRVLGTDTQYF
few	.	TRBV7-9	TRBJ1-1	TGTGCCAGCAGCTTAGGGGGGAGCACTGAAGCTTTCTTT	CASSLGGSTEAFF
.	.	TRBV6-4	TRBJ1-1	TGTGCCAGCAGTCGACTCGGGGCAGGCATGAACACTGAAGCTTTCTTT	CASSRLGAGMNTEAFF
few	TRBD1	TRBV27	TRBJ2-5	TGTGCCAGCAGTCACGAGGGGGCTGAGACCCAGTACTTC	CASSHEGAETQYF